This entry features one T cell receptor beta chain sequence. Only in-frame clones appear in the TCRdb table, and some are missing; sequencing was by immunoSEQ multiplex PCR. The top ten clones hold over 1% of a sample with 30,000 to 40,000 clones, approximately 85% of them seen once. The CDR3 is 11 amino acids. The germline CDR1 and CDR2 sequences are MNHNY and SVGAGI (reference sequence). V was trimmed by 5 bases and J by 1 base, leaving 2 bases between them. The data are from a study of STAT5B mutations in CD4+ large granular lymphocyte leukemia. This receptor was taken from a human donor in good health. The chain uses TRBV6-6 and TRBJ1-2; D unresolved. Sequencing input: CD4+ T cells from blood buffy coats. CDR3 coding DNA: TGTGCCAGCAGTCTTAACTATGGCTACACCTTC. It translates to CASSLNYGYTF.